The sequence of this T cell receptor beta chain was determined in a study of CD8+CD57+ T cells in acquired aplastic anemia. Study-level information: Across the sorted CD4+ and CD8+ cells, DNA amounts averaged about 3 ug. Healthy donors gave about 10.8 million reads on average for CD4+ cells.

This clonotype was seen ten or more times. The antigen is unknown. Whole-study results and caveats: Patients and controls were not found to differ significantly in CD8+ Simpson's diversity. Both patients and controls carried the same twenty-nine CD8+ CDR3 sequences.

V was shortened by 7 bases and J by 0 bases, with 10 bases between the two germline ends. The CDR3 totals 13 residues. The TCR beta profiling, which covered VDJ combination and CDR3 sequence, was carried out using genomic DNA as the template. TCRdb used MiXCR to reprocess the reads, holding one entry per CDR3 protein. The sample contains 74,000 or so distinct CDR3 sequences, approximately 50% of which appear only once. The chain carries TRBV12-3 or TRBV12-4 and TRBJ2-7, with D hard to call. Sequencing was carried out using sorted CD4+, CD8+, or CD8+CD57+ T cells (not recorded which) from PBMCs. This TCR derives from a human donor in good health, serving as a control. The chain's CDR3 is CASTTGSSYEQYF. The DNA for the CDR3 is TGTGCCAGCACAACTGGTAGCTCCTACGAGCAGTACTTC.